The clone carrying this T cell receptor beta chain occurred many times. Its specificity is not known. CDR3 length equals 15 residues. V dropped 3 bases and J dropped 6 bases, with 15 bases sitting between them. Documented time point: newly diagnosed GD, antithyroid drugs for less than 3 months. The TCR library was made from RNA that had been extracted from PBMCs in TRIzol. This sample is drawn from a study of regulatory T cells in long-lasting Graves disease. Study-level results: Accuracy may have suffered from the small sample size.

Arm-PCR with iRepertoire HTBI primers amplified the CDR3 regions for these TCR beta libraries. TCRdb recomputed calls from the multiplex PCR reads with MiXCR, one row per CDR3 protein. This table has some 500,000 distinct CDR3 sequences, 13% appearing once. The sample was also linked to a second study, of T cells in Graves' hyperthyroidism and ophthalmopathy.

This clonotype was obtained from a man aged 25 to 45 with Graves disease. This chain uses TRBV12-3 or TRBV12-4 with TRBJ2-1; D is perhaps TRBD2 (5 bases). The sample was peripheral blood mononuclear cells (PBMCs), taken at new diagnosis, from a patient treated with antithyroid drugs. CDR3 amino acids: CASSLRLEASNEQFF. The CDR3 nucleotides are TGTGCCAGCAGTTTGAGGCTGGAGGCCTCCAATGAGCAGTTCTTC.